Described below is a single TCR beta chain sequence and its context. Distinct nucleotide sequences in the sample also encode this CDR3. This record comes from a study of CD8+ T cells in alopecia areata. Treatment specified: oral pan-JAK inhibitor, 5-10 mg twice daily. As the sequencing template, cDNA was produced by extracting RNA and reverse transcribing it. Assay used: immunoSEQ multiplex PCR; TCRdb lists only in-frame clones, some missing. Seen here are about 210,000 clones, 66% observed once, and the top ten hold roughly 1.2%. Germline V gene lookup returns CDR1 GTSNPN and CDR2 SVGIG (reference sequence). The V end lost 0 bases, the J end lost 4 bases, and 3 bases lay between the germline ends. The CDR3 runs to 11 residues.

The sample in question was CD4+ T cells sorted from blood, obtained around week 42, from a patient treated with tofacitinib. The sequence was collected from a human donor with alopecia areata. The chain recombines TRBV30 with TRBJ1-1, with no clear D. CDR3 in DNA: TGTGCCTGGAGTGTCGGCACTGAAGCTTTCTTT. It encodes CAWSVGTEAFF. The full variable domain, its missing parts supplied by reference TRBV30 and TRBJ1-1, is SQTIHQWPATLVQPVGSPLSLECTVEGTSNPNLYWYRQAAGRGLQLLFYSVGIGQISSEVPQNLSASRPQDRQFILSSKKLLLSDSGFYLCAWSVGTEAFFGQGTRLTVV.